This record covers a single TCR beta chain. A few counts support this clonotype. The specificity of this receptor is unknown. Base qualities are missing; no much larger clone stands one base away. Only healthy Caucasian donors were included. Three pairs of female monozygotic twins, all aged 18 to 29 years, made up the twin cohort. Peripheral blood mononuclear cells were the source from which RNA for the TCR libraries was isolated. Counted from cysteine to phenylalanine, this CDR3 has 15 amino acids. Only the CDR3 portion is preserved as DNA: 45 bases, with reading frame beginning at the first base. As encoded in the germline V gene, CDR1 is SGHVS while CDR2 is FNYEAQ. Trimming leaves V shorter by 0 bases and J shorter by 8 bases, with the junction holding 5 bases beyond the gene matches. Libraries were constructed by 5' RACE. The sample was run on an Illumina HiSeq 2000. Template switching added a universal primer binding site, and the final cDNA carried a unique molecular identifier that allowed TCR cDNA molecules to be counted accurately. Specific primers in the conserved constant-segment region were used to synthesize first-strand cDNA for the TCR alpha and beta chains. To control for contamination, each cDNA library was double barcoded with a SMART-Mk sample barcode plus Illumina barcodes. TruSeq adapter sequences, together with Illumina sample barcodes, were added in two successive PCR steps. The Illumina HiSeq platform was used with custom primers to sequence TCR alpha and beta cDNA libraries. Concerning the study's data processing: Unique molecular identifiers were extracted from raw reads with MiGEC, and CDR3 positions were determined with MiXCR. For each individual, recombination models were inferred using an EM algorithm with the repgenHMM and IGoR tools. Shared clonotype analysis was performed with the tcR package in R, normalizing sharing by the product of cloneset sizes. To study raw recombination free of thymic and clonal selection effects, out-of-frame nonproductive sequences were analyzed. TCRdb itself trimmed the public reads at Q25 with fastp, ran MiXCR and retained productive beta chains. Entries are consolidated by CDR3 protein sequence, retaining the most common genes and DNA. None of the V and J calls come from the authors' own analysis; TCRdb made them. In this sample the table shows nearly 650,000 distinct CDR3 sequences, less than 9% of which occur a single time. The ten largest clonotypes hold 1.5% to 2% of the sample.

This record belongs to a study of identical twins listed by TCRdb under 2016. For the study in its entirety: To test whether fetal clonotypes persist, this study deep-sequenced TCR alpha and beta repertoires from monozygotic twins, from unrelated adults of various ages, and from cord blood. To rule out contamination, the twin experiments were replicated at different times with different library preparation protocols. The paper's findings and limits, for the study overall: Conclusions relied on cross-sectional statistical analysis, since the same donors could not be followed over many years. Excess twin sharing in beta out-of-frame sequences was weaker because fewer shared sequences lowered the signal-to-noise ratio. Abundant cord blood beta clonotypes had fewer insertions, young adult naive repertoires showed a similar but weaker trend, and memory repertoires showed no such trend. Out-of-frame TCR alpha sharing in monozygotic twins was systematically underestimated by recombination models, whereas sharing between unrelated individuals was in agreement with the recombination models. Compared with coincidental sharing between unrelated individuals, an excess of low generation-probability sequences was observed among out-of-frame TCR alpha sequences shared between twins. Invariant T cells such as MAIT and iNKT could partly confound zero-insertion analyses, although diverse VJ usage argued against such confounding for most clonotypes.

The data also belong to a second study, concerning yellow fever vaccine responses in identical twins. As the second study states: The authors reported that the T cell response to vaccination in identical twins appeared partly convergent and partly personalized. The study precisely tracked vaccine-responding T cell clones in identical twins.

Specimen: PBMCs. This receptor was taken from a young woman in good health. The chain links TRBV7-6 with TRBJ2-5; TRBD2 lines up with 11 middle nucleotides. The nucleotide sequence is TGTGCCAGCAGCTTAGCTGTGGGACTAGCGGAAACCCAGTACTTC. It translates as CASSLAVGLAETQYF.